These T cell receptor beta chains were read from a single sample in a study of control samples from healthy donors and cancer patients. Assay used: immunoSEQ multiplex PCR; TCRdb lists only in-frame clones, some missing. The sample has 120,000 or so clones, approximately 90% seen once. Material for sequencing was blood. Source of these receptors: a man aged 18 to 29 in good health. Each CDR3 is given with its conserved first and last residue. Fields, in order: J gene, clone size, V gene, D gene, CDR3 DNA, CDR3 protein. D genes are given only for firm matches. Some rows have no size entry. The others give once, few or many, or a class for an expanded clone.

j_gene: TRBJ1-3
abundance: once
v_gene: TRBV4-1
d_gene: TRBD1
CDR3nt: TGCGCCAGCAGCCGACAGCCCCCGGAACAGGGGATAGGAAACACCATATATTTT
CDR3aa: CASSRQPPEQGIGNTIYF

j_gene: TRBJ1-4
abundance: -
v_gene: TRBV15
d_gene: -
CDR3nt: TGTGCCACCAGCAGAGATAGGCAAGGAGAACTGTTTTTT
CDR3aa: CATSRDRQGELFF

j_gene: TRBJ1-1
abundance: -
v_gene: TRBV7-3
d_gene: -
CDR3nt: TGTGCCAGCAGCTTAGGGGGGAGAGCTGAAGCTTTCTTT
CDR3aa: CASSLGGRAEAFF

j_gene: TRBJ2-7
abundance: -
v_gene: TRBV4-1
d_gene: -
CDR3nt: TGCGCCAGCAGCCTAGCCTCGACGGAGCTCGGGTACGAGCAGTACTTC
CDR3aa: CASSLASTELGYEQYF

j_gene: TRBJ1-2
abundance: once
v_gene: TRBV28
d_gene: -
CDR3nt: TGTGCCAGCAGTTTGTTTGCGGCTTATGGCTACACCTTC
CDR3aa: CASSLFAAYGYTF

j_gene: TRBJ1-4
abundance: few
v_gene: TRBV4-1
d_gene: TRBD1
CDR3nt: TGCGCCAGCAGCCCCCACGCCGGGACAGGGAGTGAAAAACTGTTTTTT
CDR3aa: CASSPHAGTGSEKLFF

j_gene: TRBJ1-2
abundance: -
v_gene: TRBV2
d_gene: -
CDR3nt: TGTGCCAGCAGTCGGGACGGGAACTATGGCTACACCTTC
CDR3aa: CASSRDGNYGYTF

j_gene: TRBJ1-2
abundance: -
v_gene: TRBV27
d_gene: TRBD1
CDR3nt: TGTGCCAGCAGAACCCGGGACAGTAACTATGGCTACACCTTC
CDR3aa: CASRTRDSNYGYTF

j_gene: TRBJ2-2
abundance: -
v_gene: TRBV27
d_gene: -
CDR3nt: TGTGCCAGCAGCCTGCGTGAGGCAAACCCGAACACCGGGGAGCTGTTTTTT
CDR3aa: CASSLREANPNTGELFF

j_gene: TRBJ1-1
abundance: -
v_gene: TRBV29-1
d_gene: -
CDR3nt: TGCAGCGTTGAAGGGCACAAGAACACTGAAGCTTTCTTT
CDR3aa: CSVEGHKNTEAFF

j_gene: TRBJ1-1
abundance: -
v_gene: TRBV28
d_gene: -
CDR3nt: TGTGCCAGCAGTTTATGGTACGGGGGGGCTGGGGGCACTGAAGCTTTCTTT
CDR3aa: CASSLWYGGAGGTEAFF

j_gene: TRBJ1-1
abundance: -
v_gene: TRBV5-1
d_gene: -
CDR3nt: TGCGCCAGCTCGAACTTCGGGCGGGACACTGAAGCTTTCTTT
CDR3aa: CASSNFGRDTEAFF

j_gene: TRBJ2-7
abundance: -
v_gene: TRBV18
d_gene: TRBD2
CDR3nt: TGTGCCAGCTCACCGGACCACTCGGGGGGGGGCTACGAGCAGTACTTC
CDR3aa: CASSPDHSGGGYEQYF

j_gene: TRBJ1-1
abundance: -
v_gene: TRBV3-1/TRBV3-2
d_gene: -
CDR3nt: TGTGCCAGCAGCCAAGATTTCAGGGGTACCACTGAAGCTTTCTTT
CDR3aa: CASSQDFRGTTEAFF

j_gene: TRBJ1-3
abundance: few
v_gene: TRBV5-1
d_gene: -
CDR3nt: TGCGCCAGCAGCCGTGCCGGGACGATTAATGGAAACACCATATATTTT
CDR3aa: CASSRAGTINGNTIYF

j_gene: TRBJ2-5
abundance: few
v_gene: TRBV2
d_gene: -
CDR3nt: TGTGCCACCAAACAGGGGAGGGTACAAGAGACCCAGTACTTC
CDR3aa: CATKQGRVQETQYF

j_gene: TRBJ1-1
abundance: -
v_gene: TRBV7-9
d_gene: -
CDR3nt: TGTGCCAGCAGCTTAGATCCGGGGCGACCGGGCCCCACTGAAGCTTTCTTT
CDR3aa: CASSLDPGRPGPTEAFF

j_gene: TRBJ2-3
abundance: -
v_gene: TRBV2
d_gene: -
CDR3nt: TGTGCCAGCAGTGAAGCGGAGGGGCCGAGCACAGATACGCAGTATTTT
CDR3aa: CASSEAEGPSTDTQYF

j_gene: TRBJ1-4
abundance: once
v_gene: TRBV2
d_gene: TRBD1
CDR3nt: TGTGCCAGCAGAGGGGACAGGGAAAAACTGTTTTTT
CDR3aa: CASRGDREKLFF

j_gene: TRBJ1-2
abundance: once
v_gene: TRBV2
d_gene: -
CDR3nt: TGTGCCAGCAGTGAACAAAGAACAGGACTGTATGGCTACACCTTC
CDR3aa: CASSEQRTGLYGYTF

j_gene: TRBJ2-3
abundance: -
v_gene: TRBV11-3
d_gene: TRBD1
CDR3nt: TGTGCCAGCAGCTTTCGGGGACAGTCGGAAGATACGCAGTATTTT
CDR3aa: CASSFRGQSEDTQYF

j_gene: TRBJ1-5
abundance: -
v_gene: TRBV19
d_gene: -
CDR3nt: TGTGCCAGTAGTATCTACGGGGATAGCAATCAGCCCCAGCATTTT
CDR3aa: CASSIYGDSNQPQHF

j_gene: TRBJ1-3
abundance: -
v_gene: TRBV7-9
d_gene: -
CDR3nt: TGTGCCAGCAGCTTGCGAAACACCATATATTTT
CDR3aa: CASSLRNTIYF

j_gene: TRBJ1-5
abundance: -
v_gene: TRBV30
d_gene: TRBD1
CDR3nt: TGTGCCTGGGCGGACGGGACAGGCAATCAGCCCCAGCATTTT
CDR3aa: CAWADGTGNQPQHF

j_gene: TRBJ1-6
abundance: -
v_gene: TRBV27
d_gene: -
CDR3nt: TGTGCCAGCAGTTTTGACGGACAGCTTAATTCACCCCTCCACTTT
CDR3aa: CASSFDGQLNSPLHF

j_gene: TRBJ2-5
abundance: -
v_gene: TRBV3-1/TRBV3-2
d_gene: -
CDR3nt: TGTGCCAGCAGCCAAGACGTTTTTCTGGGTAGTCAAGAGACCCAGTACTTC
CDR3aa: CASSQDVFLGSQETQYF

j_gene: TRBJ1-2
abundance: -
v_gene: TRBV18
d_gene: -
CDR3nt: TGTGCCAGCTCACCATGGACGGTTGAGGGCTACACCTTC
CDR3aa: CASSPWTVEGYTF

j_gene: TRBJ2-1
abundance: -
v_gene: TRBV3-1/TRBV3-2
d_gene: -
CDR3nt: TGTGCCAGCAGCCAAGATCGCGGGGTCTACAATGAGCAGTTCTTC
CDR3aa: CASSQDRGVYNEQFF

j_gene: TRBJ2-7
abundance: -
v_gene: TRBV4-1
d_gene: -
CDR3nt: TGCGCCAGCAGCCCATCACTCCGCTACGAGCAGTACTTC
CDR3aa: CASSPSLRYEQYF

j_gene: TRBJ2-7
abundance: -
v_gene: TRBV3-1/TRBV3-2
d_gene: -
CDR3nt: TGTGCCAGCAGCCAAGGAATCGGCGATGAGCAGTACTTC
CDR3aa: CASSQGIGDEQYF

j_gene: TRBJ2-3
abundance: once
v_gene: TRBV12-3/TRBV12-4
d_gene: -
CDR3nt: TGTGCCAGCAGTTTAGCGGCCACAGATACGCAGTATTTT
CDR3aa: CASSLAATDTQYF

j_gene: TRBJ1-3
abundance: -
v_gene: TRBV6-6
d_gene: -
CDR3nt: TGTGCCAGCAGTTATTCAGGGCCGGGCTCTGGAAACACCATATATTTT
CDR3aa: CASSYSGPGSGNTIYF

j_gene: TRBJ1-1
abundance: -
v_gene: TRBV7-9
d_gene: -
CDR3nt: TGTGCCAGCAGCTTGGGGAGAGCTGAAGCTTTCTTT
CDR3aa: CASSLGRAEAFF

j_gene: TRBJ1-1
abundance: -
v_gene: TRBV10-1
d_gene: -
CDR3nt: TGCGCCAGCAGTGGACAAAAGAACACTGAAGCTTTCTTT
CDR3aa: CASSGQKNTEAFF

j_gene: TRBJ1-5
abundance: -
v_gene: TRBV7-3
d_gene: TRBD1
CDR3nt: TGTGCCAGCAGCCCAGAACGTGGGGGACAGGGTACTCAGCCCCAGCATTTT
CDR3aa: CASSPERGGQGTQPQHF

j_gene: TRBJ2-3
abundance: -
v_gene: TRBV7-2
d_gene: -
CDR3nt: TGTGCCAGCAGCTTAGTAGGAGGCACAGATACGCAGTATTTT
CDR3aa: CASSLVGGTDTQYF

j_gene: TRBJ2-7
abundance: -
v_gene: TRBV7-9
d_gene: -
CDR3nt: TGTGCCAGCAGCTTAGACGGACGGGGCTACGAGCAGTACTTC
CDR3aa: CASSLDGRGYEQYF